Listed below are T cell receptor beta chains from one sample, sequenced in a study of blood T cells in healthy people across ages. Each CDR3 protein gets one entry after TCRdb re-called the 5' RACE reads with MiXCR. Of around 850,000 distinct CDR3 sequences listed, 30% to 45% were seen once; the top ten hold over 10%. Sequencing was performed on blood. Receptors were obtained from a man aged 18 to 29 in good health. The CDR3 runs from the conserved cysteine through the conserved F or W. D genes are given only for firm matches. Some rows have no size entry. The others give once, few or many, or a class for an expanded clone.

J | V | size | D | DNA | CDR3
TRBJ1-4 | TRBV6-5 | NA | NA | TGTGGCAGCAGTTACTCGAGGACTCCTCTAGGGAAGGACAACCCCCTTAATGAAAAACTGTTTTTT | CGSSYSRTPLGKDNPLNEKLFF
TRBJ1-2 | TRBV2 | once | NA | TGTGCCAGCAGTGAAGCGCAAGCATTCGGCTATGGCTACACCTTC | CASSEAQAFGYGYTF
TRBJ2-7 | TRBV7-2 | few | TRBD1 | TGTGCCAGCAGCTTCACAGGGGGCCGACACGAGCAGTACTTC | CASSFTGGRHEQYF
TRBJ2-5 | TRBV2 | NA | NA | TGTGCCAGCAGGAAGGGGGAATGGGCCCCCTACAATGAGCAGTACTTC | CASRKGEWAPYNEQYF
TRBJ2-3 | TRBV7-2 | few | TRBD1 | TGTGCCAGCAGTCTCAGGGGGGCAGGGGGCGTGAAGACAGATACGCAGTATTTT | CASSLRGAGGVKTDTQYF
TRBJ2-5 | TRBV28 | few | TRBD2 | TGTGCCAGCAGAAGAGGGAGGACTAGTGGAGGGGAGACCCAGTACTTC | CASRRGRTSGGETQYF
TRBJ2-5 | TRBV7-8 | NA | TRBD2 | TGTGCCAGCAGCTTTGAAGTTCGGGGGACTAGCTCCTACAATGAGCAGTACTTC | CASSFEVRGTSSYNEQYF
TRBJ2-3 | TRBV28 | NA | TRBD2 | TGTGCCAGCAGTTCATCGACTAGCGGGGCGGTAGATACGCAGTATTTT | CASSSSTSGAVDTQYF
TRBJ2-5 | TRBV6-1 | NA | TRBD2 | TGTGCCAGCAGTGAAGCGCCGGGAGGGCGAGAGACCCAGTACTTC | CASSEAPGGRETQYF
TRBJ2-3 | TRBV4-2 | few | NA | TGTGCCAGCAGCCAAGTCGAGGGGGGGCAAGATACGCAGTATTTT | CASSQVEGGQDTQYF
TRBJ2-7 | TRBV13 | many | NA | TGTGCCAGCAGCTTATCCAGGGAGTTAGTCGAGCAGTACTTC | CASSLSRELVEQYF
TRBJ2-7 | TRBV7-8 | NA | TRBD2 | TGTGCCAGCAGCTTTGCCGGGGGGTACAATGAGCAGTACTTC | CASSFAGGYNEQYF
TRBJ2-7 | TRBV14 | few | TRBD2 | TGTGCCAGCAGCCAGAGACTCGGGGGGTTGGGGAACGAGCAGTACTTC | CASSQRLGGLGNEQYF
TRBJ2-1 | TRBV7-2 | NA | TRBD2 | TGTGCCAGCAACCCTTATCGGCGGGGGGTCCTCCCGGAGACCCAGTTCTTC | CASNPYRRGVLPETQFF
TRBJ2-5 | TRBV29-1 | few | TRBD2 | TGCAGCGTTAGGACTAGCGGGAGGCAAGAGACCCAGTACTTC | CSVRTSGRQETQYF
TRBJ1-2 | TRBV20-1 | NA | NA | TGCAGTGCTAACGCAGCAAATAACTATGGCTACACCTTC | CSANAANNYGYTF
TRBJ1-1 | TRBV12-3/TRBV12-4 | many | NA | TGTGCCAGCAGTTTGACAGGACGTGAAGCTTTCTTT | CASSLTGREAFF
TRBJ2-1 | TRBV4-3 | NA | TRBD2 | TGCGCCAGCAGCCAAGATCCAGCGGGGACTCTAAGCTCCTACAATGAGCAGTTCTTC | CASSQDPAGTLSSYNEQFF
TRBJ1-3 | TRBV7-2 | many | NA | TGTGCCAGCAGCCCAGGAAACACCATATATTTT | CASSPGNTIYF
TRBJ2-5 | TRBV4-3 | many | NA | TGCGCCAGCAGCCAAGCCGGACAGCAAGAGACCCAGTACTTC | CASSQAGQQETQYF
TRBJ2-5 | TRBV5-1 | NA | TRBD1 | TGCGCCAGCAGGCAACCGCAGGGGGTTATGGAGACCCAGTACTTC | CASRQPQGVMETQYF
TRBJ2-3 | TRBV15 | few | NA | TGTGCCACCAGCCCCAGCCCGGTCGCTAGCACAGATACGCAGTATTTT | CATSPSPVASTDTQYF
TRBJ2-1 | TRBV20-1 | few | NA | TGCAGTGCCAACATTTTTGGGACAACGAGGAGCCATGAGCAGTTCTTC | CSANIFGTTRSHEQFF
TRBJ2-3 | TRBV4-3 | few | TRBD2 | TGCGCCAGCAGCCAAGATCTAGCGGGGGCGTCAGATACGCAGTATTTT | CASSQDLAGASDTQYF
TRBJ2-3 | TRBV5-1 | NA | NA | TGCGCCAGCAGCTTGGGTGGCCCAGCAGATACGCAGTATTTT | CASSLGGPADTQYF
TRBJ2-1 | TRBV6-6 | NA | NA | TGTGCCAGCAGTAACCGGGGGTTACATCGCAATGAGCAGTTCTTC | CASSNRGLHRNEQFF
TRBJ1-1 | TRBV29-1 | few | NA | TGCAGCGTTGAATACCGACTGATGGACACTGAAGCTTTCTTT | CSVEYRLMDTEAFF
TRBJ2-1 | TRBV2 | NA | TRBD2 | TGTGCCAGCAGGGATGGCGGGGGGGCCTCTGAGCAGTTCTTC | CASRDGGGASEQFF
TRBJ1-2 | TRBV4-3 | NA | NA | TGCGCCAGCAGCCAGGGAACCGCGTTCCAATGGGGCTACACCTTC | CASSQGTAFQWGYTF
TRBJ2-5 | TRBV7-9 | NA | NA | TGTGCCAGCAGCCCGAGCCCCCTACAAGGGCAGTACTTC | CASSPSPLQGQYF